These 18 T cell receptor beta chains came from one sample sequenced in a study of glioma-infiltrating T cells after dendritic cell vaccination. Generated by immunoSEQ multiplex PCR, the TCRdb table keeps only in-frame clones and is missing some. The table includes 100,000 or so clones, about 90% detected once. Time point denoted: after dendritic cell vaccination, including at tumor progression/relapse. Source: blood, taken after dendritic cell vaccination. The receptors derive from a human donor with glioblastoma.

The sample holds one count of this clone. The CDR3 spells CASSVLRDRVGEQYF. The CDR3 nucleotides read TGCGCCAGCAGTGTCCTCCGGGACAGGGTGGGCGAGCAGTACTTC. The chain couples TRBV10-1 to TRBJ2-7; TRBD1 matches at 9 bases. The CDR3 is 15 residues long. The V and J ends lost 4 bases and 6 bases, in that order; junction bases with no gene match: 10. Germline loops: CDR1 WNHNN, CDR2 SYGVQD (reference sequence).

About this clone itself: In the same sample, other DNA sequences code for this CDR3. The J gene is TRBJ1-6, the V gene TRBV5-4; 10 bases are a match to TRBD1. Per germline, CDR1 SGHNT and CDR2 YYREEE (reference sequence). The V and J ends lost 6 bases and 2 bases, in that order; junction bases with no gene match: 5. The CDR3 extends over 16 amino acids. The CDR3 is CASNRDRGAYNSPLHF. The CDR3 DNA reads TGTGCCAGCAACCGGGACAGGGGTGCCTATAATTCACCCCTCCACTTT.

The CDR3 DNA reads TGCGCCAGCAGCTTGGTTAGCGGGAGCCCCTACGAGCAGTACTTC. Translating it yields CASSLVSGSPYEQYF. The chain carries TRBV5-1 and TRBJ2-7; 9 nucleotides agree with TRBD2. Germline V gene sequence: CDR1 SGHRS, CDR2 YFSETQ. Losses at the gene ends were 0 bases for V and 2 bases for J; bases not matched to a gene: 3. This CDR3 has 15 amino acids.

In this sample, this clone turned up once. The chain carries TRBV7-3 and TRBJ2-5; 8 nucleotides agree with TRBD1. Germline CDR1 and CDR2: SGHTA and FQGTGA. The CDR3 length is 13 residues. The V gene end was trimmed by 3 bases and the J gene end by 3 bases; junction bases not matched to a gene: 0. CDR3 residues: CASSLTGEETQYF. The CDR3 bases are TGTGCCAGCAGCTTGACAGGGGAAGAGACCCAGTACTTC.

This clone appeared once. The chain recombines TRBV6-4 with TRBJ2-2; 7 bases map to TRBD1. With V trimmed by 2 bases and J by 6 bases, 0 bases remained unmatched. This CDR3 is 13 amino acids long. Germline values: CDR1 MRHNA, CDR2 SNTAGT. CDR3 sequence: CASSDDRAGELFF. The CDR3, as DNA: TGTGCCAGCAGTGACGACAGGGCCGGGGAGCTGTTTTTT.

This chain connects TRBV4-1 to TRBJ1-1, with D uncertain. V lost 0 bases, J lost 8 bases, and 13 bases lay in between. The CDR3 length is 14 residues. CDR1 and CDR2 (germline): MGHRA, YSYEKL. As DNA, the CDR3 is TGCGCCAGCAGCCAAGAATACGAAGGGAGAGAAGCTTTCTTT. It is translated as CASSQEYEGREAFF.

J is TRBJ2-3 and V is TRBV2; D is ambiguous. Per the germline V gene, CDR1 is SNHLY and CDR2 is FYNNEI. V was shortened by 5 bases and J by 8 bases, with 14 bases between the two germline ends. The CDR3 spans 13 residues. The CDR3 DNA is TGTGCCAGCAGTCGCCCTTACCGAGGTACGCAGTATTTT. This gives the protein CASSRPYRGTQYF.

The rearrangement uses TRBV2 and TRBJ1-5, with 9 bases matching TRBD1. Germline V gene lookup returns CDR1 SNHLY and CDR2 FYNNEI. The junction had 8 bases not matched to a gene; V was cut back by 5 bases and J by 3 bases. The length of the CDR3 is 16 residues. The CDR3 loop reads CASSLFWDRDNQPQHF. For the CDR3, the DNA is TGTGCCAGCAGTCTGTTCTGGGACAGGGACAATCAGCCCCAGCATTTT. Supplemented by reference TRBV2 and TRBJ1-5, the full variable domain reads EPEVTQTPSHQVTQMGQEVILRCVPISNHLYFYWYRQILGQKVEFLVSFYNNEISEKSEIFDDQFSVERPDGSNFTLKIRSTKLEDSAMYFCASSLFWDRDNQPQHFGDGTRLSIL.

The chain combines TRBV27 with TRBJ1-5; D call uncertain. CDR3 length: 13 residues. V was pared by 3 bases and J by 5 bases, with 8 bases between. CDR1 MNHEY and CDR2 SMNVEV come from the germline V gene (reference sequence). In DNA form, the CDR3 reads TGTGCCAGCAGTTTTTCCCGAGATCAGCCCCAGCATTTT. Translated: CASSFSRDQPQHF.

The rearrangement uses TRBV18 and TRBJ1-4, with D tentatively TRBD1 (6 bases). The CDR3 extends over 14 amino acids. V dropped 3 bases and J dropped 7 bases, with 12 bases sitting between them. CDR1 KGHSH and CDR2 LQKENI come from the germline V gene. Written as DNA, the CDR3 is TGTGCCAGCTCACCCGGGGGGCGCAGTGAAAAACTGTTTTTT. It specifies CASSPGGRSEKLFF.

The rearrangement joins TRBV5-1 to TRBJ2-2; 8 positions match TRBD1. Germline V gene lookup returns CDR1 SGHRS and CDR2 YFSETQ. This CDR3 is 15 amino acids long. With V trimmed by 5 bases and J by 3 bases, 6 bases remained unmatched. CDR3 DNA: TGCGCCAGCAGAGGACAGGGTCAGGACACCGGGGAGCTGTTTTTT. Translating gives CASRGQGQDTGELFF.

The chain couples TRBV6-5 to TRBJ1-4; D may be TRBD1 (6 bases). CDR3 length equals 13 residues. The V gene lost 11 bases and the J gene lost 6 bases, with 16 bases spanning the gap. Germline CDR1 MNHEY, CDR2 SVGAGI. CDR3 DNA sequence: TGTGCCGGGGCAGGGGAAAAGGATGAAAAACTGTTTTTT. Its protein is CAGAGEKDEKLFF.

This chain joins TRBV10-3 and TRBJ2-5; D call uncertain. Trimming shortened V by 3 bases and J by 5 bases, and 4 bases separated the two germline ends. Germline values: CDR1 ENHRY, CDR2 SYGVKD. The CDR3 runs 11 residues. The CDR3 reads CAISDGETQYF. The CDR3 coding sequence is TGTGCCATCAGTGACGGGGAGACCCAGTACTTC.

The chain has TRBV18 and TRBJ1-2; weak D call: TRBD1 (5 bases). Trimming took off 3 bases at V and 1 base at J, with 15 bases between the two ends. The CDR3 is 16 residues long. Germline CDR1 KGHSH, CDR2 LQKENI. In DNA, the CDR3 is TGTGCCAGCTCACCGGGAGCGCGGGGGGTTAACTATGGCTACACCTTC. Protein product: CASSPGARGVNYGYTF.

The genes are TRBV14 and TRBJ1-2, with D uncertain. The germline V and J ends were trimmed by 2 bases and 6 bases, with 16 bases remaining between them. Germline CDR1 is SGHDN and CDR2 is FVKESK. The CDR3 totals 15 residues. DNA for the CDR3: TGTGCCAGCAGCCAACACGGAGCGGGATACCATGGCTACACCTTC. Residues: CASSQHGAGYHGYTF.

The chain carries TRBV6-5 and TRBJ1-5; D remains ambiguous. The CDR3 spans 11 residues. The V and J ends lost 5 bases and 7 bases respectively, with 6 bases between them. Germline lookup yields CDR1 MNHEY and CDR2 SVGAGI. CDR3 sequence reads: CASSELQPQHF. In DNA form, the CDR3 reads TGTGCCAGCAGTGAGTTGCAGCCCCAGCATTTT.

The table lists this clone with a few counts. CDR3 residues: CAWDRLNTEAFF. The DNA for the CDR3 is TGTGCCTGGGACAGGTTGAACACTGAAGCTTTCTTT. V gene TRBV30 combines with J gene TRBJ1-1; a possible D gene is TRBD1 (6 bases). The germline gives CDR1 GTSNPN, CDR2 SVGIG (reference sequence). The CDR3 is made up of 12 amino acids. Trimming took 5 bases from V and 0 from J, leaving 7 bases between them.

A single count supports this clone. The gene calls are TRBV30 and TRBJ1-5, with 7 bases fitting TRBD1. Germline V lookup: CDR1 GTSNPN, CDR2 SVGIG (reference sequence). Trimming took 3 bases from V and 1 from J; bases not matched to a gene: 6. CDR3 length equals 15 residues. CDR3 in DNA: TGTGCCTGGAGCTCGACAGGGTTCAGCAATCAGCCCCAGCATTTT. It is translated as CAWSSTGFSNQPQHF.